This T cell receptor beta chain was sequenced for a study of response to subunit inactivated influenza vaccine. This CDR3 has 12 amino acids. V was cut by 10 bases and J by 0 bases, with 9 bases left in between. The germline gives CDR1 MNHEY, CDR2 SVGEGT. TCRdb analysed the RT-PCR reads with MiXCR anew, one entry per CDR3 protein. The data contain around 520,000 distinct CDR3 sequences, 12% of them singletons. Sequenced material: PBMCs from blood, taken on the day of vaccination. The V call is TRBV6-2 or TRBV6-3, the J call TRBJ1-1, with D perhaps TRBD1 (5 bases). This clonotype originated in a man in his fifties or sixties who received an inactivated influenza vaccine. In DNA, the CDR3 is TGTGCCACGACAGACATGAACACTGAAGCTTTCTTT. Translation: CATTDMNTEAFF.